Sequencing of this TCR beta chain was carried out in a study of blood T cell repertoires in COVID-19. Across the study: PBMCs, B-cell-depleted T cells, or T cells provided the cDNA or gDNA that made up the material.

Original processing methods: It was from reference gene primer amplification that nucleated cell counts were estimated. The data were produced by immunoSEQ multiplex PCR, yet TCRdb's version contains in-frame clones alone and is incomplete. V and J calls and clone size follow that table, whereas D and trimming were derived from the DNA. The profile shows approximately 390,000 clones, around 89% of them singletons. Note on this clone: The junction does not match germline at one end; this may be a read error.

CDR1 is MNHEY and CDR2 is SMNVEV in the germline V gene (reference sequence). This CDR3 contains 17 residues. The source of this sequence is a man between 18 and 35 years old with active or convalescent COVID-19. The chain employs TRBV27 and TRBJ2-7; 9 nucleotides align to TRBD1. Sequenced input: peripheral blood. This chain's CDR3 is CASRRGGLDRGSSEQYF. The DNA for the CDR3 is TGTGCCAGCAGGAGGGGCGGGCTGGACAGGGGTTCCTCCGAGCAGTACTTC.